The clone carrying this TCR beta chain was counted a few times. Its antigen remains unidentified. A process of 5'RACE template switching, which added a universal primer site and UMIs, was used to make TCR cDNA. Via MiXCR, TCRdb re-called the 5' RACE reads, giving one row per CDR3 protein. The sample includes some 400,000 distinct CDR3 sequences, 18% of them seen just once. This entry belongs to a study of T cells after yellow fever vaccination. Study-level findings and limits: High-abundance clonotypes from the bulk population could contaminate FACS-sorted repertoires.

The V end was cut by 6 bases, the J end by 3 bases, with 15 bases between. CDR1 MNHNS and CDR2 SASEGT come from the germline V gene. The CDR3 loop spans 15 amino acids. This sequence joins TRBV6-1 and TRBJ1-5; D remains ambiguous. This clonotype originated in a young man who received the YFV17D yellow fever vaccine. The starting material was PBMCs, obtained before the yellow fever booster vaccination. CDR3 sequence reads: CASSRKVGNNQPQHF. For the CDR3, the DNA is TGTGCCAGCAGCCGAAAGGTAGGGAACAATCAGCCCCAGCATTTT.